This T cell receptor (beta chain) was obtained from a study of T cell changes during pregnancy in multiple sclerosis. TCRdb's copy holds only in-frame clones and misses some; the assay was immunoSEQ multiplex PCR. The sample carries about 120,000 clones, around 93% recorded once. The V gene end was trimmed by 4 bases and the J gene end by 4 bases; junction bases not matched to a gene: 14. The germline V gene has CDR1 SQVTM and CDR2 ANQGSEA. The CDR3 consists of 17 residues. The sequence came from a female donor with multiple sclerosis, enrolled in a pregnancy study. The chain links TRBV29-1 to TRBJ2-1, with 9 bases fitting TRBD2. The material sequenced was peripheral blood, taken before pregnancy. The CDR3 coding sequence is TGCAGCGTTGGGTCCGGTGCGGGAGGGTCCTTTTACAATGAGCAGTTCTTC. It specifies CSVGSGAGGSFYNEQFF.